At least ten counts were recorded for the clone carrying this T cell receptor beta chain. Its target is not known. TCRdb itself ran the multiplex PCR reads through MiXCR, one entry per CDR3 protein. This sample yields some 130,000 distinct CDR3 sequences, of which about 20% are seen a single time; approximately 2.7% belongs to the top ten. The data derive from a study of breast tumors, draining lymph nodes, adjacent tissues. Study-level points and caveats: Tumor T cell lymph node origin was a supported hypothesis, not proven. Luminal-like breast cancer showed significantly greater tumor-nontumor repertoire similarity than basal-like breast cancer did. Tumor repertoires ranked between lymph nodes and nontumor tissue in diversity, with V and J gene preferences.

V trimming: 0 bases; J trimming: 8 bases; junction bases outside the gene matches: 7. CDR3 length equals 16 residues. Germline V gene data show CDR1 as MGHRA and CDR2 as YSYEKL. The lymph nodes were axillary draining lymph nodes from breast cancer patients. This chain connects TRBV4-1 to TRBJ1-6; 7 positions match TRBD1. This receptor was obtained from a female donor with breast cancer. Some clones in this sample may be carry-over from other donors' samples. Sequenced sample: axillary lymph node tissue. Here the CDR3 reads CASSQDRGRGYSPLHF. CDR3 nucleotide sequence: TGCGCCAGCAGCCAAGATAGGGGCAGGGGGTATTCACCCCTCCACTTT.